These T cell receptor beta chains were read from a single sample in a study of cytotoxic CD8 clonotypes in ibrutinib-treated CLL. Libraries were prepared by immunoSEQ multiplex PCR; TCRdb keeps only in-frame clonotypes and omits some of them. The sample includes about 330,000 clones, roughly two thirds of them seen just once. The sample consisted of PBMCs, taken after 36 months of ibrutinib treatment. These receptors were taken from a human donor with chronic lymphocytic leukemia. The CDR3 runs from the conserved cysteine through the conserved F or W. Each record gives: V gene, J gene, D gene, clone size, CDR3 protein, CDR3 DNA. The D gene is left open where the match is weak. Size tells how often a clone was seen (once, few, many) or the class of an expanded clone, and some rows leave it out.

TRBV18,TRBJ2-2,TRBD2,once,CASSPSSGVNTGELFF,TGTGCCAGCTCACCGTCTAGCGGGGTGAACACCGGGGAGCTGTTTTTT
TRBV4-1,TRBJ1-5,.,few,CASSQETQVKVQPQHF,TGCGCCAGCAGCCAAGAAACGCAAGTTAAGGTTCAGCCCCAGCATTTT
TRBV29-1,TRBJ2-1,TRBD1,.,CSTGQGYYNEQFF,TGCAGCACCGGACAGGGCTACTACAATGAGCAGTTCTTC
TRBV28,TRBJ2-7,.,.,CASSPGWGEQYF,TGTGCCAGCAGTCCAGGGTGGGGGGAGCAGTACTTC
TRBV4-1,TRBJ1-2,TRBD1,once,CASSQDWDRVLNYGYTF,TGCGCCAGCAGCCAAGATTGGGACAGGGTATTGAACTATGGCTACACCTTC
TRBV5-1,TRBJ2-7,TRBD1,few,CASSLTTGGSYEQYF,TGCGCCAGCAGCTTGACGACAGGGGGTTCCTACGAGCAGTACTTC
TRBV2,TRBJ1-3,.,few,CASSDLWVSSGNTIYF,TGTGCCAGCAGTGACCTATGGGTGAGCTCTGGAAACACCATATATTTT
TRBV4-1,TRBJ1-2,TRBD1,.,CASSESGTGTFHGYTF,TGCGCCAGCAGCGAATCCGGGACAGGGACTTTCCATGGCTACACCTTC
TRBV15,TRBJ1-1,.,.,CATSRDRGNTEAFF,TGTGCCACCAGCAGAGATCGGGGGAACACTGAAGCTTTCTTT
TRBV4-3,TRBJ2-3,.,.,CASSQGIQFDTQYF,TGCGCCAGCAGCCAAGGTATTCAGTTTGATACGCAGTATTTT
TRBV29-1,TRBJ2-5,.,.,CSVEDVGLLGETQYF,TGCAGCGTTGAAGACGTAGGGCTCCTAGGGGAGACCCAGTACTTC
TRBV7-6,TRBJ2-1,.,few,CASSLAGPYNEQFF,TGTGCCAGCAGCTTAGCGGGGCCCTACAATGAGCAGTTCTTC
TRBV6-6,TRBJ2-1,.,.,CASSGLAERGLNEQFF,TGTGCCAGCAGTGGCCTAGCGGAGAGGGGGCTAAATGAGCAGTTCTTC
TRBV5-1,TRBJ2-5,TRBD1,.,CASSSGTGGLKTQYF,TGCGCCAGCAGCTCCGGGACAGGGGGCTTGAAGACCCAGTACTTC
TRBV27,TRBJ2-5,TRBD1,.,CASSYRDRETQYF,TGTGCCAGCAGTTACCGGGACAGAGAGACCCAGTACTTC
TRBV5-4,TRBJ1-2,.,.,CASSLGQSVRGYTF,TGTGCCAGCAGCTTAGGACAGTCGGTTAGGGGCTACACCTTC
TRBV18,TRBJ2-1,.,.,CASSPGTTYNEQFF,TGTGCCAGCTCACCCGGGACAACCTACAATGAGCAGTTCTTC
TRBV5-1,TRBJ1-2,.,.,CASSLKVGPYGYTF,TGCGCCAGCAGCTTGAAGGTGGGACCCTATGGCTACACCTTC
TRBV9,TRBJ1-2,.,few,CASSSRDGYGYTF,TGTGCCAGCAGCTCACGGGACGGCTATGGCTACACCTTC
TRBV19,TRBJ1-1,TRBD1,.,CASSRIWDRDHTEAFF,TGTGCCAGTAGTAGGATCTGGGACAGGGACCACACTGAAGCTTTCTTT
TRBV20-1,TRBJ2-3,.,.,CSARVGATQYF,TGCAGTGCTAGGGTAGGGGCTACGCAGTATTTT
TRBV5-1,TRBJ1-6,.,.,CASSSDGNSPLHF,TGCGCCAGCAGTTCGGACGGAAATTCACCCCTCCACTTT
TRBV29-1,TRBJ1-4,.,.,CSVGPSPWADEKLFF,TGCAGCGTCGGGCCATCCCCCTGGGCAGATGAAAAACTGTTTTTT
TRBV6-5,TRBJ2-1,TRBD2,.,CASSYWGGTAGNEQFF,TGTGCCAGCAGTTACTGGGGGGGAACTGCTGGGAATGAGCAGTTCTTC
TRBV7-6,TRBJ1-1,.,few,CASSLQAGTEAFF,TGTGCCAGCAGTCTACAGGCAGGGACTGAAGCTTTCTTT
TRBV20-1,TRBJ2-7,.,.,CSAIGGEQYF,TGCAGTGCTATCGGTGGAGAGCAGTACTTC
TRBV6-5,TRBJ1-5,.,.,CASSSLPGLNNQPQHF,TGTGCCAGCAGTTCCCTCCCAGGGCTTAACAATCAGCCCCAGCATTTT
TRBV11-3,TRBJ2-3,.,.,CASSLGSLWDTQYF,TGTGCCAGCAGCTTGGGCAGCCTTTGGGATACGCAGTATTTT
TRBV2,TRBJ2-5,.,.,CASRVQETQYF,TGTGCCAGCAGGGTCCAAGAGACCCAGTACTTC
TRBV28,TRBJ2-3,TRBD2,once,CASRGLAGGLNGPDTQYF,TGTGCCAGCAGGGGACTAGCGGGAGGGCTCAATGGGCCAGATACGCAGTATTTT
TRBV10-3,TRBJ2-2,.,.,CAISAASADTGELFF,TGTGCCATCAGCGCGGCTAGCGCGGACACCGGGGAGCTGTTTTTT
TRBV5-1,TRBJ2-2,.,.,CASSLNGGAGELFF,TGCGCCAGCAGCTTGAACGGGGGCGCCGGGGAGCTGTTTTTT
TRBV6-5,TRBJ1-2,.,once,CASSYLSLNYGYTF,TGTGCCAGCAGTTACCTGAGCCTTAACTATGGCTACACCTTC
TRBV18,TRBJ1-1,.,.,CASSPPRGVGGNTEAFF,TGTGCCAGCTCACCACCTCGGGGAGTAGGGGGGAACACTGAAGCTTTCTTT
TRBV5-1,TRBJ1-1,TRBD1,.,CASIDRVGGEAFF,TGCGCCAGTATAGACAGGGTAGGTGGTGAAGCTTTCTTT
TRBV11-2,TRBJ2-3,.,.,CASSLTDSTDTQYF,TGTGCCAGCAGCTTAACGGACAGTACAGATACGCAGTATTTT
TRBV2,TRBJ1-4,TRBD1,.,CASSRGQVVDEKLFF,TGTGCCAGCAGTCGCGGACAGGTCGTTGATGAAAAACTGTTTTTT
TRBV2,TRBJ2-3,.,.,CASSTSTDTQYF,TGTGCCAGCAGTACTAGCACAGATACGCAGTATTTT
TRBV4-1,TRBJ1-3,.,.,CASSQPGQDSGNTIYF,TGCGCCAGCAGCCAACCGGGACAAGACTCTGGAAACACCATATATTTT
TRBV15,TRBJ1-5,.,few,CATSRHPDQPQHF,TGTGCCACCAGCAGACACCCGGATCAGCCCCAGCATTTT
TRBV7-9,TRBJ2-1,.,once,CASSSRKGLNEQFF,TGTGCCAGCAGCTCTAGAAAAGGACTAAATGAGCAGTTCTTC